A single TCR beta chain is shown here with its context. No antigen is known for it. Profiling that covered TCR beta VDJ and CDR3 relied on genomic DNA as its template. TCRdb processed the reads anew with MiXCR; each CDR3 protein has one entry. The data hold 110,000 or so distinct CDR3 sequences, with roughly 55% observed a single time. These data belong to a study of CD8+CD57+ T cells in acquired aplastic anemia. Study background: The DNA of sorted CD4+ and CD8+ cells averaged roughly 3.2 ug. Notes on the study in general: Patients had fewer than 35 CD8+ CDR3 sequences in common with controls (the shared set).

The germline V gene has CDR1 SGDLS and CDR2 YYNGEE. The CDR3 spans 15 residues. V lost 2 bases to trimming and J lost 6 bases, with 17 bases between them. It was patients with CD8+CD57+ cell expansion by flow cytometry who were chosen for sequencing. Source material: sorted CD4+, CD8+, or CD8+CD57+ T cells (not recorded which) from PBMCs. The chain uses TRBV9 and TRBJ1-2; D might be TRBD1 (6 bases). This sequence was found in a human donor with aplastic anemia. CDR3: CASSVAQGPRNGYTF. Written as DNA, the CDR3 is TGTGCCAGCAGCGTTGCGCAGGGGCCGCGGAATGGCTACACCTTC.